The T cell receptor beta chain under discussion was sequenced for a study of cytomegalovirus exposure and HLA in healthy donors (dated by TCRdb to between 2016 and 2019). Concerning the study at large: In an earlier analysis of some 610 of the donors, 276 Gb of sequence data and 90 million to 120 million unique TCR beta sequences from some 170 million T cells were reported. About 300 gigabases of sequencing data and some 85 million unique TCR sequences were included in an early release covering around 650 HLA-typed donors. The genetic ancestry cluster associated with self-reported Caucasian donors included 81% of the approximately 400 genotyped donors. The study was designed to test whether signatures of past pathogen exposure could be identified by cataloging public T cell receptors. The study used immunosequencing to profile the T cell repertoires of around 600 subjects and linked those repertoires to cytomegalovirus serostatus. Besides the first cohort of under 700 subjects, a separate validation cohort made up of about 120 different subjects was used. High-throughput TCR immunosequencing, statistical association of individual TCRs with disease status, and machine learning were combined to predict cytomegalovirus infection status. In a later analysis, previously published TCR beta repertoires from fewer than 750 donors were re-analyzed and high-resolution HLA genotyping was added so that TCR occurrence patterns could be studied. The later analysis used no new phenotypic data to find candidate immune exposures, relying instead on TCR beta sequences and their occurrence across donors. In an earlier analysis of 587 of the donors, high-throughput TCR beta sequencing was used to judge whether each TCR beta V gene segment behaved as functional or pseudogenic. Donor age, sex, ethnicity and CMV serostatus were compiled alongside the repertoire data. A later genetic analysis used genome-wide SNP genotypes for about 60% of the roughly 700 donors, treating that subset as a discovery cohort. All discovery cohort repertoires had been generated using a single sequencing platform. HLA typing included class I and class II loci at four-digit resolution. The number of typed donors differed by locus: about 620-630 for A, B, C, DRB1 and DQB1; 522 for DQA1; 606 for DPA1; and around 450 for DPB1. Because of strong linkage in the cohort, five DR-DQ haplotypes were treated as single units for association and clustering. On average, over 200,000 unique TCR beta nucleotide sequences were sequenced per donor among fewer than 500 genotyped donors of the cohort, with roughly 18% of those sequences being non-productive.

The library was obtained by the immunoSEQ multiplex PCR assay. For the multiplex PCR, a mixture combining 60 forward primers for TCR Vbeta segments and 13 reverse primers for TCR Jbeta segments was used. The CDR3 region of rearranged TCR beta genes was amplified from genomic DNA with a multiplex PCR assay. The Illumina HiSeq System was used to sequence the amplified TCR beta libraries as 87-base-pair reads. As for the original processing: In a later analysis, some 80 million unique TCR beta chains were counted across the roughly 670 repertoires, and around 10 million of these chains were shared by at least two donors. Raw reads were error-corrected and collapsed into unique sequences by a nearest-neighbor algorithm in which closely related sequences were merged to remove PCR and sequencing errors. To assign V, D and J gene segments, CDR3 sequences were aligned to IMGT reference sequences. For a sequence to be retained, a match of at least six nucleotides to both a V gene segment and a J gene segment was required. A rearrangement was called productive if the CDR3 had no stop codons and remained in frame with V and J, and every other rearrangement was called non-productive. Following IMGT convention, CDR3 was defined as the stretch from the second conserved V-encoded cysteine up to the conserved J-encoded phenylalanine. In an earlier analysis of roughly 610 of the donors, sequences lacking an unambiguous match to a single V gene segment were excluded. In an earlier analysis of several hundred of the donors, a V segment was called functional when productive rearrangements were above 56.7%, and segregating when the standard deviation between donors exceeded 5%. A statistical classification framework was built to diagnose cytomegalovirus status from the catalog of TCR beta chain sequences. V and J gene assignment, in a later analysis, came from comparing TCR nucleotide sequences with IMGT/GENE-DB human TR gene sequences. A later analysis assigned CDR3 sequences and most-parsimonious VDJ recombination scenarios with the TCRdist pipeline. In a later analysis, each TCR beta chain was defined by its CDR3 amino acid sequence together with its V-gene family, and reads without a unique V-gene family were excluded. A later analysis removed roughly 590 highly shared, low-generation-probability nucleotide sequences to deal with suspected cross-contamination and a sequencing artifact. For each public chain, a later analysis derived a clonal expansion index from normalized ranks of inferred template counts within each repertoire. In a later analysis, generation probabilities were computed with a VDJ recombination model fitted to out-of-frame rearrangements, and the resulting probabilities were checked against IGoR. In a later analysis, TCR-TCR, TCR-HLA and TCR-CMV co-occurrence was scored with hypergeometric tests, and a repertoire-size bias correction was applied to TCR pairs. To estimate false discovery rates, a later analysis permuted the HLA or CMV assignments 20 times. A later analysis grouped co-occurring TCRs with DBSCAN, adding TCRdist sequence similarity when clustering within HLA-allele-positive subsets. Repertoires with fewer than 30,000 or more than 120,000 public chains were left out of co-occurrence clustering, as were five repertoires with anomalous nucleotide sharing. TCRdb took over this immuneACCESS table, retaining in-frame rearrangements with V and J assigned. Such tables are incomplete; in checked studies, under half of the missing clones stem from an unresolved V gene, and the remainder is unexplained. The D gene and trimming were derived from the DNA, and the V and J assignments and clone size from that table. This sample is represented by around 130,000 clones; more than 65% of them were singletons. The ten largest clones capture approximately 3% of the sample.

The research as a whole found: In an earlier analysis of more than 450 of the donors, most TCR beta V segments were observed in productive rearrangements about 87% or about 30% of the time, broadly matching IMGT annotations. According to a later analysis, TCR association rates differed among HLA loci, with DRB1 alleles showing the most associated TCRs and HLA-C alleles showing the fewest. According to a later analysis, most CMV-associated TCR beta chains appeared to be HLA-restricted, and the HLA associations seemed to be driven largely by CMV exposure. A few of the identified cytomegalovirus-associated TCR beta chains were confirmed in vitro to be specific for cytomegalovirus antigens. Across donors, most TCR sequences were observed very rarely, whereas some public TCRs were present in many individuals. Because some donors lacked HLA typing at each locus, the association tests relied only on the typed subset. Because the 87-base-pair reads could not distinguish some IMGT-functional V segments, including TRBV6-2 and TRBV6-3, those segments were excluded. Compared with equally common non-associated chains, HLA-associated TCR beta chains in a later analysis were more clonally expanded and had lower generation probabilities. According to the authors, the approach could potentially be generalized to other disease states and immunological phenotypes. A further reported finding was that TCR beta sequences accurately predicted the HLA-A and HLA-B alleles for most subjects in the first cohort. A group of highly shared sequence variants was considered likely to be a technical artifact of the sequencing pipeline. The classifier was reported to diagnose cytomegalovirus status with high specificity and sensitivity in both the original and validation cohorts. According to a later genetic analysis, donors in an Asian-associated ancestry cluster had fewer N-insertions in productive TCRs than the roughly 700-donor mean. This cohort had only TCR beta chains sequenced, and the lack of alpha or paired-chain data limited which features could be detected. When HLA alleles, especially DR and DQ, strongly co-occurred, attributing TCR associations to individual alleles was difficult. Sequencing depth was assumed to be roughly uniform across donors in the presence/absence analyses, though that assumption may not hold. Because counts were too low, around 17 rarely observed V segments, including chromosome 9 orphons, were left out of the earlier analysis of 587 of the donors. Linkage disequilibrium might explain the correlated functional status among segregating V segments, but an unknown experimental factor could not be excluded. A later genetic analysis associated a missense DCLRE1C variant with V-gene and J-gene trimming of TCR beta chains, and an independent cohort replicated the association. At a false discovery rate of 0.05, a later analysis linked some 18,000 TCR beta sequences to specific HLA alleles. Immune exposure information for the cohort was limited to CMV serostatus. Several of the top co-occurrence clusters appeared to be linked to parvovirus B19, influenza, CMV and Epstein-Barr virus, according to a later analysis. The study listed 150 to 200 TCR beta chains as associated with cytomegalovirus.

The CDR3 starts with the cysteine, ends with the phenylalanine, and has 15 residues. Only the CDR3 DNA is retained, 45 bases long and in frame from the first base. In the germline V gene (reference sequence), CDR1 corresponds to SGHNT and CDR2 to YYREEE. V drops 2 bases and J drops 2 bases, leaving 11 bases in between. The cohort comprised under 700 healthy bone marrow donors. All cohort members were sampled while nominally healthy, although unrecorded immune exposures were likely present. The donor was CMV seropositive and belonged to the group of about 290 seropositive cohort members. A peripheral blood sample was provided by each donor, and peripheral blood mononuclear cells were used for TCR beta sequencing. The Qiagen DNeasy Blood Extraction Kit was used to extract genomic DNA from the blood cell samples. On this clone itself: Its antigen remains unidentified. No much larger clonotype is one base removed from it; base qualities were not supplied.

Recombination joined TRBV5-4 with TRBJ1-3, with no reliable assignment of the D segment. The specimen was PBMCs. The receptor's source is a woman aged 18-29 years in good health and CMV-seropositive. The DNA sequence follows: TGTGCCAGCAGCTTTGGTGGCGGGACTGGAAACACCATATATTTT. This is translated as CASSFGGGTGNTIYF.